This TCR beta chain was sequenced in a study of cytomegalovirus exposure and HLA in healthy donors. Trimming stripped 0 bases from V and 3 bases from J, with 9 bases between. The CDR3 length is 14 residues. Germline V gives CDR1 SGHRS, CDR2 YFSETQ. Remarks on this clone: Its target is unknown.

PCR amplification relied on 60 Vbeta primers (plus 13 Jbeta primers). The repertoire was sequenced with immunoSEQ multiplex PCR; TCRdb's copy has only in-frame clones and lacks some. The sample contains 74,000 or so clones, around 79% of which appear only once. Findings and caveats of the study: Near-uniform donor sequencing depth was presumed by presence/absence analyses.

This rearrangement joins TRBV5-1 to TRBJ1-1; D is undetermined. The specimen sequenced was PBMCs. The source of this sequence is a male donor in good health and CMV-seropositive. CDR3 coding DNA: TGCGCCAGCAGCTTGGGAGGTCGGGACACTGAAGCTTTCTTT. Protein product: CASSLGGRDTEAFF.